The clone carrying this TCR beta chain showed up just once. Trimming cost V 5 bases and J 0 bases, with 7 bases left between them. The CDR3 totals 13 residues. Germline V CDR1 and CDR2: ENHRY, SYGVKD. The source of the sample is a study of blood T cell repertoires in COVID-19. Study-level information: The origin of the acute and convalescent COVID-19 samples was the United States, Italy and Spain.

Participants were aged 18 to 89 years from around 24 US areas. Participant-reported clinical history was the basis for cohort assignment. How the authors handled the data: From reference gene primer amplification, estimates of nucleated cell counts were derived. TCRdb keeps only in-frame clones here, not all; method: immunoSEQ multiplex PCR. V and J calls and clone size are copied from that table; D and trimming were computed from the DNA. The data contain under 200,000 clones, over 70% of them singletons. V gene TRBV10-3 combines with J gene TRBJ1-1; the D is unclear. This receptor was identified in a woman between 40 and 50 years old with acute COVID-19. Sample: PBMCs or T cells enriched from blood (not recorded which). CDR3 coding DNA: TGTGCCATCAGTTCATCCATGAACACTGAAGCTTTCTTT. The encoded protein is CAISSSMNTEAFF.